These T cell receptor beta chains were read from a single sample in a study of CD8 T cells in Susac syndrome. TCRdb independently ran MiXCR on the immunoSEQ multiplex PCR reads; one entry per CDR3 protein. The table shows tens of thousands of distinct CDR3 sequences, with just under 95% occurring only once. Sequenced input: CD8+ T cells from PBMCs. The receptors were gathered from a human donor with Susac syndrome. The CDR3 runs from the conserved cysteine through the conserved F or W. D genes are given only for firm matches. Size is omitted from some rows. Given values are once, few, many or a class for expanded clones.

cdr3_aa cdr3_nt j_call v_call d_call clone_size
CSVGGEGWNEQYF TGCAGCGTTGGGGGGGAAGGTTGGAACGAGCAGTACTTC TRBJ2-7 TRBV29-1 - -
CASSQEGLAGSYNEQFF TGCGCCAGCAGCCAGGAGGGACTAGCGGGCTCCTACAATGAGCAGTTCTTC TRBJ2-1 TRBV4-3 TRBD2 -
CASSFGGGGEQYF TGTGCCAGCAGTTTCGGGGGAGGCGGGGAGCAGTACTTC TRBJ2-7 TRBV12-3/TRBV12-4 - -
CSAIPTGGPYGYTF TGCAGTGCTATCCCCACCGGAGGTCCCTATGGCTACACCTTC TRBJ1-2 TRBV20-1 - -
CASSPPDTYEQYF TGTGCCAGCAGTCCACCGGACACCTACGAGCAGTACTTC TRBJ2-7 TRBV27 - -
CASTLWGGGYGYTF TGTGCCAGCACCCTCTGGGGAGGGGGCTATGGCTACACCTTC TRBJ1-2 TRBV5-6 - -
CASSYNRGYEQYF TGTGCCAGCAGTTACAACCGGGGCTACGAGCAGTACTTC TRBJ2-7 TRBV6-5 - -
CSARRDRVDEQYF TGCAGTGCTCGACGGGACAGGGTGGACGAGCAGTACTTC TRBJ2-7 TRBV20-1 TRBD1 once
CASSQDLVGFGEAFF TGCGCCAGCAGCCAAGATCTTGTGGGGTTTGGTGAAGCTTTCTTT TRBJ1-1 TRBV4-3 - once
CASSLSLLTGELFF TGTGCCAGCAGTTTATCGCTCCTAACCGGGGAGCTGTTTTTT TRBJ2-2 TRBV27 - -
CASSTYEGNEQFF TGTGCCAGTAGCACTTATGAGGGTAATGAGCAGTTCTTC TRBJ2-1 TRBV19 - -
CASSLELGAQYF TGCGCCAGCAGCTTGGAGTTGGGGGCCCAGTACTTC TRBJ2-5 TRBV5-1 - -
CASSLGSGGYEQYF TGTGCCAGCAGTCTCGGCTCGGGAGGGTACGAGCAGTACTTC TRBJ2-7 TRBV28 TRBD2 few
CASSLSGIPYEQYF TGTGCCAGCAGCTTAAGCGGGATCCCCTACGAGCAGTACTTC TRBJ2-7 TRBV7-9 TRBD2 -
CSVEGARQGRRDQPQHF TGCAGCGTTGAAGGCGCGAGACAGGGACGGCGCGATCAGCCCCAGCATTTT TRBJ1-5 TRBV29-1 TRBD1 -
CASSNIRSSYEQYF TGTGCCAGCAGTAACATAAGGAGCTCCTACGAGCAGTACTTC TRBJ2-7 TRBV6-5 - -
CASSSIYEQYF TGTGCCAGCAGTTCTATCTACGAGCAGTACTTC TRBJ2-7 TRBV27 - few
CSGVGSRTDTQYF TGCAGCGGGGTAGGGAGCCGCACAGATACGCAGTATTTT TRBJ2-3 TRBV29-1 - -
CASSQVGDTQYF TGCGCCAGCAGCCAAGTCGGCGATACGCAGTATTTT TRBJ2-3 TRBV4-3 - -
CASSPYISDRAFETQYF TGTGCCAGCAGTCCCTACATTTCGGACAGGGCCTTCGAGACCCAGTACTTC TRBJ2-5 TRBV6-1 TRBD1 -
CASSQGSILVPSSYEQYF TGTGCCAGCAGCCAAGGGTCCATACTAGTACCCAGCTCCTACGAGCAGTACTTC TRBJ2-7 TRBV3-1 - -
CAWSIYTSGPYNEQFF TGTGCCTGGAGCATCTACACTAGCGGGCCTTACAATGAGCAGTTCTTC TRBJ2-1 TRBV30 TRBD2 -
CSVSSGSGSEQFF TGCAGCGTTTCCAGCGGGAGTGGGAGTGAGCAGTTCTTC TRBJ2-1 TRBV29-1 TRBD2 -
CASSHVSTGELFF TGTGCCAGCAGCCATGTCAGCACCGGGGAGCTGTTTTTT TRBJ2-2 TRBV3-1 - -
CSVAKPGLAGNEQFF TGCAGCGTGGCAAAACCGGGACTAGCGGGCAATGAGCAGTTCTTC TRBJ2-1 TRBV29-1 TRBD2 -
CSLIWGNYNEQFF TGCAGTTTGATTTGGGGGAACTACAATGAGCAGTTCTTC TRBJ2-1 TRBV20-1 - -
CASSQAFAYEQYF TGTGCCAGCAGCCAGGCATTTGCCTACGAGCAGTACTTC TRBJ2-7 TRBV4-2 - -
CASTRTEGFNEQFF TGCGCCAGCACCCGGACAGAAGGATTCAATGAGCAGTTCTTC TRBJ2-1 TRBV4-1 - -
CASSPDYSPYNEQFF TGCGCCAGCAGCCCCGACTACTCACCGTACAATGAGCAGTTCTTC TRBJ2-1 TRBV4-1 - once
CASSASGRAIEQFF TGTGCCAGCAGCGCTAGCGGGAGGGCCATTGAGCAGTTCTTC TRBJ2-1 TRBV9 TRBD2 -
CASSKGTSGGEQFF TGTGCCAGCAGCAAGGGGACTAGCGGGGGAGAGCAGTTCTTC TRBJ2-1 TRBV25-1 TRBD2 -
CASSQDPAAGYYNEQFF TGTGCCAGCAGCCAAGATCCGGCGGCGGGATATTACAATGAGCAGTTCTTC TRBJ2-1 TRBV4-2 - -
CASSLGAGRDTEAFF TGTGCCAGCAGCTTAGGGGCAGGTCGAGACACTGAAGCTTTCTTT TRBJ1-1 TRBV7-9 - -
CASSTGLHNEQFF TGTGCCAGTAGCACCGGACTCCACAATGAGCAGTTCTTC TRBJ2-1 TRBV19 - -
CASSLLQGPNYGYTF TGTGCCAGCAGTTTATTGCAGGGGCCGAACTATGGCTACACCTTC TRBJ1-2 TRBV27 - -
CASSAASGEQFF TGTGCCAGCAGCGCGGCTAGCGGAGAGCAGTTCTTC TRBJ2-1 TRBV9 TRBD2 -
CASSLAGPYEQYF TGTGCCAGCAGTTTGGCGGGGCCCTACGAGCAGTACTTC TRBJ2-7 TRBV27 - -
CASTFERAEQYF TGTGCCAGCACCTTTGAACGAGCGGAGCAGTACTTC TRBJ2-7 TRBV12-3/TRBV12-4 - -
CASSWPDFRRGQPQHF TGTGCCAGCAGTTGGCCCGATTTTCGCCGAGGTCAGCCCCAGCATTTT TRBJ1-5 TRBV6-2/TRBV6-3 - -
CASSQYTSGRLNEQFF TGCGCCAGCAGCCAATATACTAGCGGGAGGCTCAATGAGCAGTTCTTC TRBJ2-1 TRBV4-3 TRBD2 -
CASSLTRGEAEAFF TGCGCCAGCAGCCTAACGAGGGGTGAGGCTGAAGCTTTCTTT TRBJ1-1 TRBV5-1 - -
CSARAYVTETTNEKLFF TGCAGTGCTAGAGCATACGTGACAGAAACAACTAATGAAAAACTGTTTTTT TRBJ1-4 TRBV20-1 - -
CASSHPVTLDTQYF TGTGCCAGCAGCCACCCGGTGACCTTAGATACGCAGTATTTT TRBJ2-3 TRBV7-9 - -
CASSLLQGTGGTDTQYF TGCGCCAGCAGCCTCCTCCAAGGGACAGGGGGCACAGATACGCAGTATTTT TRBJ2-3 TRBV4-1 TRBD1 -
CASGETGTGDEKLFF TGTGCTAGTGGCGAGACCGGGACAGGGGATGAAAAACTGTTTTTT TRBJ1-4 TRBV12-5 TRBD1 once
CASSDSAGFYEQYF TGTGCCAGCAGCGACTCGGCGGGATTCTACGAGCAGTACTTC TRBJ2-7 TRBV9 - -
CASSHVSASQETQYF TGCGCCAGCAGCCACGTGTCAGCGAGCCAAGAGACCCAGTACTTC TRBJ2-5 TRBV4-1 - -
CASATSGSWETQYF TGTGCCAGCGCGACTAGCGGGAGTTGGGAGACCCAGTACTTC TRBJ2-5 TRBV7-2 TRBD2 -
CASSFDSSYEQYF TGTGCCAGCAGCTTCGACAGCTCCTACGAGCAGTACTTC TRBJ2-7 TRBV2 - -
CASSVALGGYEQYF TGTGCCAGCAGCGTAGCTCTTGGCGGGTACGAGCAGTACTTC TRBJ2-7 TRBV9 - -
CASSQTGGGEQFF TGTGCCAGCAGCCAGACAGGGGGCGGAGAGCAGTTCTTC TRBJ2-1 TRBV3-1 TRBD1 -
CASGDGEWGKYNEQFF TGTGCCAGCGGGGATGGTGAGTGGGGTAAATACAATGAGCAGTTCTTC TRBJ2-1 TRBV9 - -
CASRPSSGRNEQFF TGTGCCAGTAGACCTTCTAGCGGGAGGAATGAGCAGTTCTTC TRBJ2-1 TRBV19 TRBD2 -
CASSYETGGTEAFF TGTGCCAGCAGTTACGAGACAGGGGGCACTGAAGCTTTCTTT TRBJ1-1 TRBV6-5 TRBD1 once
CAIGRGGYEQYF TGTGCCATTGGACGCGGGGGCTACGAGCAGTACTTC TRBJ2-7 TRBV27 TRBD2 -
CASSFGQGMNTEAFF TGTGCCAGCAGCTTCGGACAGGGGATGAACACTGAAGCTTTCTTT TRBJ1-1 TRBV13 TRBD1 once
CASEDSSASTDTQYF TGTGCCAGTGAGGACTCTAGCGCCAGCACAGATACGCAGTATTTT TRBJ2-3 TRBV19 - -
CSVEGAGAYNEQFF TGCAGCGTTGAAGGGGCGGGAGCATACAATGAGCAGTTCTTC TRBJ2-1 TRBV29-1 TRBD2 -
CASSFGQTYGYTF TGTGCCAGCAGTTTCGGCCAGACCTATGGCTACACCTTC TRBJ1-2 TRBV5-6 - -
CAWSVGYNEQFF TGTGCCTGGAGTGTAGGATATAATGAGCAGTTCTTC TRBJ2-1 TRBV30 - -